A selection of T cell receptor beta chains follows, all from one sample in a study of blood T cell repertoires in COVID-19. Some clones are missing from TCRdb's copy, which holds only in-frame ones; the method was immunoSEQ multiplex PCR. Found here are around 200,000 clones, 85% of them singletons; the top ten hold about 17%. Sequenced material: PBMCs or T cells enriched from blood (not recorded which). The receptors stem from a man in his forties who had recovered from COVID-19. Both conserved end residues are part of each CDR3. The order of the fields is V gene, clone size, D gene, J gene, CDR3 protein, CDR3 DNA. The D gene is left open where the match is weak. Where a row states a size, it is once, few, many or the class of an expanded clone; other rows omit it.

v_call: TRBV9; clone_size: once; d_call: .; j_call: TRBJ2-5; cdr3_aa: CASRRGEQETQYF; cdr3_nt: TGTGCCTCGCGCAGGGGTGAGCAAGAGACCCAGTACTTC
v_call: TRBV28; clone_size: .; d_call: TRBD2; j_call: TRBJ2-2; cdr3_aa: CASSGDRLAANTGELFF; cdr3_nt: TGTGCCAGCAGTGGGGACAGACTAGCGGCTAACACCGGGGAGCTGTTTTTT
v_call: TRBV7-9; clone_size: .; d_call: .; j_call: TRBJ2-7; cdr3_aa: CASSLAPNYEQYF; cdr3_nt: TGTGCCAGCAGCTTGGCTCCAAACTACGAGCAGTACTTC
v_call: TRBV5-1; clone_size: .; d_call: .; j_call: TRBJ1-5; cdr3_aa: CASSLNGGSNQPQHF; cdr3_nt: TGCGCCAGCAGCTTAAACGGGGGAAGCAATCAGCCCCAGCATTTT
v_call: TRBV2; clone_size: .; d_call: TRBD2; j_call: TRBJ2-1; cdr3_aa: CASIIGLAVRNEQFF; cdr3_nt: TGTGCCAGCATAATCGGACTAGCGGTGCGCAATGAGCAGTTCTTC
v_call: TRBV28; clone_size: .; d_call: .; j_call: TRBJ2-1; cdr3_aa: CASSLYRRGSYNEQFF; cdr3_nt: TGTGCCAGCAGTTTATATCGCAGGGGCTCCTACAATGAGCAGTTCTTC
v_call: TRBV2; clone_size: .; d_call: TRBD2; j_call: TRBJ2-1; cdr3_aa: CASKLAGGNEQFF; cdr3_nt: TGTGCCAGCAAGCTAGCGGGAGGCAATGAGCAGTTCTTC
v_call: TRBV6-4; clone_size: .; d_call: TRBD1; j_call: TRBJ1-2; cdr3_aa: CASSPRQGDGYTF; cdr3_nt: TGTGCCAGCAGTCCGAGACAGGGAGATGGCTACACCTTC
v_call: TRBV7-9; clone_size: .; d_call: .; j_call: TRBJ2-2; cdr3_aa: CASSPRRGDTGELFF; cdr3_nt: TGTGCCAGCAGCCCCCGTCGCGGAGACACCGGGGAGCTGTTTTTT
v_call: TRBV5-4; clone_size: once; d_call: TRBD2; j_call: TRBJ2-7; cdr3_aa: CASSLWTSGSYEQYF; cdr3_nt: TGTGCCAGCAGCTTGTGGACTAGCGGCTCCTACGAGCAGTACTTC
v_call: TRBV3-1/TRBV3-2; clone_size: .; d_call: .; j_call: TRBJ1-1; cdr3_aa: CASSSSWGDTEAFF; cdr3_nt: TGTGCCAGCAGTTCATCGTGGGGGGACACTGAAGCTTTCTTT
v_call: TRBV7-9; clone_size: .; d_call: TRBD2; j_call: TRBJ2-7; cdr3_aa: CASSLGTTYEQYF; cdr3_nt: TGTGCCAGCAGCCTCGGGACTACCTACGAGCAGTACTTC
v_call: TRBV6-6; clone_size: .; d_call: .; j_call: TRBJ2-7; cdr3_aa: CASSHNGLSDEQYF; cdr3_nt: TGTGCCAGCAGCCACAACGGACTCTCGGACGAGCAGTACTTC
v_call: TRBV5-6; clone_size: .; d_call: TRBD1; j_call: TRBJ1-2; cdr3_aa: CASSPWGQGAGGYTF; cdr3_nt: TGTGCCAGCAGCCCCTGGGGACAGGGGGCGGGAGGCTACACCTTC
v_call: TRBV5-1; clone_size: .; d_call: .; j_call: TRBJ2-1; cdr3_aa: CASRYSTGTHYNEQFF; cdr3_nt: TGCGCCAGCAGATACTCGACGGGGACTCACTACAATGAGCAGTTCTTC
v_call: TRBV9; clone_size: .; d_call: TRBD2; j_call: TRBJ2-3; cdr3_aa: CASSVSGGVTDTQYF; cdr3_nt: TGTGCCAGCAGCGTCTCGGGAGGAGTCACAGATACGCAGTATTTT
v_call: TRBV19; clone_size: .; d_call: .; j_call: TRBJ1-5; cdr3_aa: CASSILGSNNQPQHF; cdr3_nt: TGTGCCAGTAGTATATTGGGGAGCAACAATCAGCCCCAGCATTTT
v_call: TRBV28; clone_size: .; d_call: .; j_call: TRBJ2-7; cdr3_aa: CASSSTVNEQYF; cdr3_nt: TGTGCCAGCAGTTCGACAGTTAACGAGCAGTACTTC
v_call: TRBV11-2; clone_size: .; d_call: .; j_call: TRBJ2-1; cdr3_aa: CASSLDGSSSYNEQFF; cdr3_nt: TGTGCCAGCAGCTTAGACGGGTCCAGCTCCTACAATGAGCAGTTCTTC
v_call: TRBV2; clone_size: .; d_call: TRBD2; j_call: TRBJ2-1; cdr3_aa: CASRADSGSSGNEQFF; cdr3_nt: TGTGCCAGCAGGGCCGATAGCGGGAGTTCTGGAAATGAGCAGTTCTTC
v_call: TRBV7-8; clone_size: .; d_call: .; j_call: TRBJ1-2; cdr3_aa: CASSFDSNYGYTF; cdr3_nt: TGTGCCAGCAGCTTTGACAGTAACTATGGCTACACCTTC
v_call: TRBV19; clone_size: .; d_call: .; j_call: TRBJ1-4; cdr3_aa: CASSTHAGLNEKLFF; cdr3_nt: TGTGCCAGTAGTACCCACGCAGGTTTAAATGAAAAACTGTTTTTT
v_call: TRBV19; clone_size: .; d_call: .; j_call: TRBJ2-7; cdr3_aa: CASSIEPYYEQYF; cdr3_nt: TGTGCCAGTAGTATTGAGCCGTACTACGAGCAGTACTTC
v_call: TRBV6-1; clone_size: .; d_call: TRBD1; j_call: TRBJ2-7; cdr3_aa: CASSEANPPRDRNYEQYF; cdr3_nt: TGTGCCAGCAGTGAAGCCAATCCCCCCCGGGACAGGAACTACGAGCAGTACTTC
v_call: TRBV21-1; clone_size: .; d_call: .; j_call: TRBJ2-2; cdr3_aa: CASSKEDYQLSGTAYGELFF; cdr3_nt: TGTGCCAGCAGCAAAGAAGATTACCAACTTTCCGGGACAGCCTACGGGGAGCTGTTTTTT
v_call: TRBV30; clone_size: .; d_call: .; j_call: TRBJ1-1; cdr3_aa: CAWSVRLRAPNTEAFF; cdr3_nt: TGTGCCTGGAGTGTACGTCTGAGGGCCCCGAACACTGAAGCTTTCTTT